This T cell receptor beta chain was retrieved from a study of T cells after yellow fever vaccination. With V trimmed by 5 bases and J by 1 base, 6 bases remained unmatched. The CDR3 has 15 amino acids. Per the germline V gene, CDR1 is SEHNR and CDR2 is FQNEAQ (reference sequence). Notes on the study in general: Among all clonotypes, a small share was observed in both CD4 and CD8 compartments.

As to this clonotype: The antigen is not known.

They built TCR cDNA with 5'RACE template switching, a step that put in a universal primer site and UMIs. In TCRdb, the 5' RACE reads were re-called with MiXCR into one record per CDR3 protein. Of about 75,000 distinct CDR3 sequences listed, under 9.5% are singletons. The sequencing used CD8+ T cells sorted from PBMCs, collected less than 11 days after the first yellow fever vaccination. The V and J genes are TRBV7-9 and TRBJ1-1, with TRBD1 identical over 8 bases. This receptor was taken from a man between 18 and 29 years old who received the YFV17D yellow fever vaccine. The CDR3 protein is CASSLSQGANTEAFF. In DNA form, the CDR3 reads TGTGCCAGCAGCCTTTCCCAGGGGGCGAACACTGAAGCTTTCTTT.